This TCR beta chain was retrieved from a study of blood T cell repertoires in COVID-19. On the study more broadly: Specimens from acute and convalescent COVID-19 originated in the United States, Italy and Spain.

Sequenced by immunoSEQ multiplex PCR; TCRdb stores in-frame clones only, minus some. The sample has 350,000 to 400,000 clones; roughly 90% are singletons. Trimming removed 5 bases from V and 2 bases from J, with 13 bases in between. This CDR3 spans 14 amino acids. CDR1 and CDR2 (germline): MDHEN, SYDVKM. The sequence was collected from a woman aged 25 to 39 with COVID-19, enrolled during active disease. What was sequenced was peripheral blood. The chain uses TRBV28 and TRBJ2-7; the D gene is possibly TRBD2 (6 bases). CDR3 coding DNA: TGTGCCAGCAGTCTGAATGGGAGGCCCTACGAGCAGTACGTC. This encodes CASSLNGRPYEQYV.